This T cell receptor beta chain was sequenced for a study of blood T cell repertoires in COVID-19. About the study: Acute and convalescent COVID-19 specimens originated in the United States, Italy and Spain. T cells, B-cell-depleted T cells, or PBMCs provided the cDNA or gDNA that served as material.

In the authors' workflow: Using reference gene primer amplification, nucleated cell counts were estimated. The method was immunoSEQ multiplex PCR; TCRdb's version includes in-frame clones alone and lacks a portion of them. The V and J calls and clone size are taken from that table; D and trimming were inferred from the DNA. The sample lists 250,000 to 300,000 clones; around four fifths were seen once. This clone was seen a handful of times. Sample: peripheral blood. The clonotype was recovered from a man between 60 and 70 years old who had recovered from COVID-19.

The CDR3 nucleotides are TGTGCCAGTACCGGTAATGGAAACACCATATATTTT. Protein: CASTGNGNTIYF. J is TRBJ1-3 and V is TRBV19; D is unclear. Looked up from germline, CDR1 is LNHDA and CDR2 is SQIVND (reference sequence). V was cut by 7 bases and J by 3 bases, with 7 bases left in between. The CDR3 spans 12 residues.